This T cell receptor beta chain was documented in a study of blood T cells in healthy people across ages. All donors came from Russia, were Caucasian and healthy, and spanned ages roughly 6 to 95. V was clipped by 5 bases and J by 13 bases, with 18 bases between them. This CDR3 spans 13 amino acids. Primers used in a second PCR of roughly 6 to 12 cycles were a sample-barcoded 5' primer and a J-beta primer mix. TCRdb reanalysed the 5' RACE reads using MiXCR and keeps one entry per CDR3 protein. This table has hundreds of thousands of distinct CDR3 sequences, roughly 32% appearing once. Concerning this clonotype: Possible read error: a much larger clone is one base away.

V is TRBV12-3 or TRBV12-4 and J is TRBJ2-1, with D possibly matching TRBD1 (6 bases). The receptor's source is a woman aged 80 or over in good health. The material sequenced was blood. The CDR3 loop reads CASSRDRCLFQFF. CDR3 DNA sequence: TGTGCCAGCAGTCGAGACAGGTGTTTATTCCAGTTCTTC.